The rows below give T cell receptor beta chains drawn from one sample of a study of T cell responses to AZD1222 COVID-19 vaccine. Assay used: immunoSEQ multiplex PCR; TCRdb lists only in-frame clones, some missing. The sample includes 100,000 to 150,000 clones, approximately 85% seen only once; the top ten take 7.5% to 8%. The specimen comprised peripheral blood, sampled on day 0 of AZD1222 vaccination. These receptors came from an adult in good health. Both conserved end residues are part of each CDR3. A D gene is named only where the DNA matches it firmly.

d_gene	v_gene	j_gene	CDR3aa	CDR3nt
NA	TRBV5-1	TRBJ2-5	CASSSQETQYF	TGCGCCAGCAGCTCCCAAGAGACCCAGTACTTC
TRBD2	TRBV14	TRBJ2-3	CASSPHKAGGADTQYF	TGTGCCAGCAGCCCTCACAAAGCGGGGGGCGCAGATACGCAGTATTTT
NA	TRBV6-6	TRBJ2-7	CASSYSIGSGNEQYF	TGTGCCAGCAGTTACTCTATTGGGTCGGGGAACGAGCAGTACTTC
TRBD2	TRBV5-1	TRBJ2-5	CASSLGSGGQQETQYF	TGCGCCAGCAGCTTGGGAAGCGGGGGCCAACAAGAGACCCAGTACTTC
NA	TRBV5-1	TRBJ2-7	CASSLDPGVNEQYF	TGCGCCAGCAGCTTGGATCCGGGGGTCAACGAGCAGTACTTC
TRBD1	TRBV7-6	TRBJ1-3	CASSLGQDSGNTIYF	TGTGCCAGCAGCTTGGGACAGGACTCTGGAAACACCATATATTTT
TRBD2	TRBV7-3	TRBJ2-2	CASRPPGLAGEVGELFF	TGTGCCAGCAGACCCCCCGGACTAGCGGGGGAGGTCGGGGAGCTGTTTTTT
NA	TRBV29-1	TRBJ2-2	CSIFIGNTGELFF	TGCAGCATCTTCATAGGGAACACCGGGGAGCTGTTTTTT
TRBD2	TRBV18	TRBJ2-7	CASSPLAGGSDEQYF	TGTGCCAGCTCACCACTAGCGGGAGGGTCGGACGAGCAGTACTTC
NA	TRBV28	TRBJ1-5	CASSFGQYNQPQHF	TGTGCCAGCAGTTTTGGGCAGTACAATCAGCCCCAGCATTTT
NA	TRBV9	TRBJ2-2	CASSVVYGSGELFF	TGTGCCAGCAGCGTAGTGTACGGGTCCGGGGAGCTGTTTTTT
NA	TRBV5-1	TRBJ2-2	CASSPYTGELFF	TGCGCCAGCAGCCCTTACACCGGGGAGCTGTTTTTT
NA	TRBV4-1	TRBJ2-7	CASSQIPFYEQYF	TGCGCCAGCAGCCAAATTCCGTTCTACGAGCAGTACTTC
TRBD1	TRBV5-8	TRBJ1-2	CASSPGQGSYGYTF	TGTGCCAGCAGCCCCGGACAGGGTAGCTATGGCTACACCTTC
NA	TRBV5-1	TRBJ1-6	CASSLDGYNSPLHF	TGCGCCAGCAGCTTGGACGGCTATAATTCACCCCTCCACTTT
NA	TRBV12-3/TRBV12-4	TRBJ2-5	CASSRTWETQYF	TGTGCCAGCAGTCGGACATGGGAGACCCAGTACTTC
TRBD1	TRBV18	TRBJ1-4	CASSPTTGPNEKLFF	TGTGCCAGCTCACCCACGACAGGGCCTAATGAAAAACTGTTTTTT
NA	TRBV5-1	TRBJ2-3	CASRGGASSTDTQYF	TGCGCCAGCAGGGGCGGTGCTTCTAGCACAGATACGCAGTATTTT
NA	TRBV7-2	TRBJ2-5	CASSSPGPQETQYF	TGTGCCAGCAGCTCCCCGGGTCCTCAAGAGACCCAGTACTTC
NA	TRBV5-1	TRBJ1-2	CASSPRSAEPSHYTF	TGCGCCAGCAGCCCCCGGTCGGCAGAACCTTCTCACTACACCTTC